This is a list of T cell receptor beta chains from one sample in a study of shared clonotypes between healthy human individuals. The table came from immunoSEQ multiplex PCR; TCRdb's copy has only in-frame clones and leaves some out. The profile shows hundreds of thousands of clones, less than 80% of them singletons. Sequencing was carried out using memory CD4+ T cells sorted from blood. Every receptor here comes from a woman aged 30 to 39 in good health. Each CDR3 is given with its conserved first and last residue. The D gene is left open where the match is weak. Only some rows state a clone size, as once, few, many or a class for expanded clones.

>NA|TRBJ2-5|TRBV9|NA
TGTGCCAGCAGCGTAGTCGGTCGGGGAACCCGAGGGGCCCAGTACTTC
CASSVVGRGTRGAQYF
>few|TRBJ1-2|TRBV19|NA
TGTGCCAGTAGTATAAGACGGAGCTCGGGCTATGGCTACACCTTC
CASSIRRSSGYGYTF
>NA|TRBJ2-1|TRBV9|TRBD2
TGTGCCAGCACCGAGGTTGCGGGAGGGCACTATGAGCAGTTCTTC
CASTEVAGGHYEQFF
>once|TRBJ2-7|TRBV11-2|TRBD2
TGTGCCAGCAGCCCGGGACTAGCTAACGTAATCTACGAGCAGTACTTC
CASSPGLANVIYEQYF
>NA|TRBJ2-2|TRBV5-8|NA
TGTGCCAGCAGCCACGGACTCATGAACACCGGGGAGCTGTTTTTT
CASSHGLMNTGELFF
>NA|TRBJ1-5|TRBV30|TRBD1
TGTGCCTGGAGACTACAGGGGATCAGCAATCAGCCCCAGCATTTT
CAWRLQGISNQPQHF
>NA|TRBJ1-3|TRBV4-1|TRBD1
TGCGCCAGCAGCCTACGTATTACTAGGACAGGGAGCGGAAACACCATATATTTT
CASSLRITRTGSGNTIYF
>NA|TRBJ1-4|TRBV5-1|TRBD1
TGCGCCAGCACGACCGGGACAGGTAGCGAAAAACTGTTTTTT
CASTTGTGSEKLFF
>few|TRBJ2-7|TRBV19|TRBD1
TGTGCCAGTAGTATAGTAGCTGGCCCAGGGGGCTACGAGCAGTACTTC
CASSIVAGPGGYEQYF
>NA|TRBJ2-5|TRBV5-4|NA
TGTGCCAGCAGCTCCCGGGACGGTGTAGAGACCCAGTACTTC
CASSSRDGVETQYF
>few|TRBJ2-1|TRBV2|NA
TGTGCCGCCGGGGTCGCCCAGGGAGGAGGTGAGCAGTTCTTC
CAAGVAQGGGEQFF
>NA|TRBJ2-7|TRBV29-1|TRBD2
TGCAGCGTTGTGACTAGCGGGAACGAGCAGTACTTC
CSVVTSGNEQYF
>NA|TRBJ2-5|TRBV6-6|TRBD1
TGTGCCAGCAGCCGGACCGGGACAGGGATGCAAGAGACCCAGTACTTC
CASSRTGTGMQETQYF
>NA|TRBJ2-1|TRBV7-8|NA
TGTGCCAGCAGCTTAGACCCGGTTGGGGAGCAGTTCTTC
CASSLDPVGEQFF
>once|TRBJ2-6|TRBV19|TRBD1
TGTGCCAGCTCGGAAGGGACAGCTGGGGCCAACGTCCTGACTTTC
CASSEGTAGANVLTF
>NA|TRBJ2-1|TRBV15|NA
TGTGCCACCAGCAGAGATGCCTGGGGTATCTCCTACAATGAGCAGTTCTTC
CATSRDAWGISYNEQFF
>NA|TRBJ1-4|TRBV28|NA
TGTGCCAGCAGTCCCGGGTGGGGACTGTTTTTT
CASSPGWGLFF
>NA|TRBJ1-5|TRBV19|NA
TGTGCCAGTACCCTCTGGGGGGGTAGCAATCAGCCCCAGCATTTT
CASTLWGGSNQPQHF
>NA|TRBJ2-1|TRBV5-1|TRBD1
TGCGCCAGCAGTGAAGGGACAGGGTATAATGAGCAGTTCTTC
CASSEGTGYNEQFF
>NA|TRBJ1-5|TRBV7-2|NA
TGTGCCAGCAGCTTAAGTGCCCCTGGGAATCAGCCCCAGCATTTT
CASSLSAPGNQPQHF
>NA|TRBJ2-2|TRBV6-5|NA
TGTGCCAGCAGTCCCCGCGAGGTGGGCACCGGGGAGCTGTTTTTT
CASSPREVGTGELFF
>many|TRBJ2-2|TRBV13|TRBD2
TGTGCCAGCAGCCTAGGACTAGCGGGAGAAGGCGGGGGGACCGGGGAGCTGTTTTTT
CASSLGLAGEGGGTGELFF
>NA|TRBJ1-1|TRBV19|NA
TGTGCCAGTACCCCCTGGGGCTCGGCGAACACTGAAGCTTTCTTT
CASTPWGSANTEAFF
>many|TRBJ2-7|TRBV7-8|TRBD2
TGTGCCAGCAGCCCCAATCGCCTAGCGGGAGTGCTCGAGCAGTACTTC
CASSPNRLAGVLEQYF
>once|TRBJ1-1|TRBV7-9|NA
TGTGCCAGCAGCTTACCCACACAGGTCTTGAACACTGAAGCTTTCTTT
CASSLPTQVLNTEAFF
>NA|TRBJ2-4|TRBV2|TRBD2
TGTGCCAGCAGTTACGATCTAGCGGGAAACATTCAGTACTTC
CASSYDLAGNIQYF
>NA|TRBJ2-1|TRBV19|TRBD2
TGTGCCAGTAGTTGGATCCTAGCGGGCGTTAGTGAGCAGTTCTTC
CASSWILAGVSEQFF
>NA|TRBJ2-6|TRBV11-2|NA
TGTGCCAGCAGCCCTCAACAGGGCCCAGGGGCCAACGTCCTGACTTTC
CASSPQQGPGANVLTF
>few|TRBJ1-2|TRBV6-1|NA
TGTGCCAGCAGTGAACAGGGAGACTATGGCTACACCTTC
CASSEQGDYGYTF
>NA|TRBJ2-2|TRBV6-4|TRBD1
TGTGCCAGCAGCTCCGGGACAGGGAACACCGGGGAGCTGTTTTTT
CASSSGTGNTGELFF
>once|TRBJ2-1|TRBV28|TRBD1
TGTGCCAGCAGTTTCCTCGGACAGGGGGCAGGCAATGAGCAGTTCTTC
CASSFLGQGAGNEQFF
>many|TRBJ2-1|TRBV4-2|NA
TGTGCCAGCAGCCAAGACCGGGTATACAATGAGCAGTTCTTC
CASSQDRVYNEQFF
>once|TRBJ2-1|TRBV21-1|NA
TGTGCCAGCAGCCTCCTAGGGGAGACAGGCCCCTACAATGAGCAGTTCTTC
CASSLLGETGPYNEQFF
>NA|TRBJ2-7|TRBV19|NA
TGTGCCAGTAGTATGGGGACCCGCGAGCAGTACTTC
CASSMGTREQYF
>once|TRBJ2-1|TRBV27|TRBD2
TGTGCCAGCGCATCCGCGGGAGGCTCCAATGAGCAGTTCTTC
CASASAGGSNEQFF
>NA|TRBJ1-5|TRBV19|NA
TGTGCCAGTAGTATGTTATCAGGCACGACTAGAGGGCCCCAGCATTTT
CASSMLSGTTRGPQHF
>NA|TRBJ2-7|TRBV7-8|TRBD1
TGTGCCAGCAGATGGGACAGGGGAGGCGAGCAGTACTTC
CASRWDRGGEQYF
>NA|TRBJ2-1|TRBV7-2|NA
TGTGCCAGCAGCTTAGTGGGCCGAGTTTCCAATGAGCAGTTCTTC
CASSLVGRVSNEQFF
>NA|TRBJ1-1|TRBV29-1|TRBD1
TGCAGCGTTACAGGGGGGTCGAACACTGAAGCTTTCTTT
CSVTGGSNTEAFF
>NA|TRBJ2-5|TRBV7-6|TRBD2
TGTGCCAGCAGCTTTAGCACACCGACTAGCGGCATACAAGAGACCCAGTACTTC
CASSFSTPTSGIQETQYF
>NA|TRBJ2-4|TRBV28|NA
TGTGCCTGCGCGGGGCCCCAGGGGGAGCGTCAGTACTTC
CACAGPQGERQYF